Presented here are 11 T cell receptor beta chains from one specimen sequenced in a study of blood T cell repertoires in COVID-19. Only in-frame clones appear in the TCRdb table, and some are missing; sequencing was by immunoSEQ multiplex PCR. This sample has 300,000 to 450,000 clones; about 88% occur once, and the top ten carry under 3%. The sample was peripheral blood. These receptors came from a human donor in a cohort sampled during active COVID-19.

The table lists this clone with a count of one. The chain has TRBV6-5 and TRBJ2-1; the D gene is possibly TRBD2 (5 bases). Germline V lookup: CDR1 MNHEY, CDR2 SVGAGI. V gave up 9 bases and J gave up 0 bases, with 15 bases separating them. CDR3 length: 15 residues. CDR3 bases: TGTGCCAGTGAAAGAAGGGAGAGCTCCTACAATGAGCAGTTCTTC. Amino acids: CASERRESSYNEQFF.

The rearrangement uses TRBV6-2 or TRBV6-3 and TRBJ1-2; D unresolved. The CDR3 length is 12 residues. Per germline, CDR1 MNHEY and CDR2 SVGEGT. V gave up 4 bases and J gave up 1 base, with 4 bases separating them. This CDR3 reads CASSFFNYGYTF. CDR3 nucleotides: TGTGCCAGCAGTTTCTTTAACTATGGCTACACCTTC.

The chain is built from TRBV11-3 and TRBJ1-4, with 10 bases lining up with TRBD1. CDR3 length equals 19 residues. The germline V gene encodes CDR1 SGHNT and CDR2 YENEEA. The junction had 17 bases not matched to a gene; V was cut back by 4 bases and J by 6 bases. The CDR3 DNA sequence: TGTGCCAGCAGCTACACGTCGGACAGGGGGGACCTTGGGCATGAAAAACTGTTTTTT. Translated: CASSYTSDRGDLGHEKLFF.

This sequence joins TRBV30 and TRBJ2-2, with 7 bases identical to TRBD1. J gave up 5 bases and V 3 bases, and 6 bases lay outside the gene matches. Looked up from germline, CDR1 is GTSNPN and CDR2 is SVGIG (reference sequence). The CDR3 spans 14 residues. The CDR3 DNA follows: TGTGCCTGGAGCCCCGGGACAGCTACCGGGGAGCTGTTTTTT. Translation: CAWSPGTATGELFF.

The chain has TRBV7-8 and TRBJ2-1, with 9 positions matching TRBD1. V gave up 5 bases and J gave up 4 bases; unmatched junction bases: 12. The CDR3 totals 17 residues. The germline V gene encodes CDR1 SGHVS and CDR2 FQNEAQ. CDR3 DNA sequence: TGTGCCAGCAGCCGTCTTACTAACAGGGGGCAATACAATGAGCAGTTCTTC. Translation: CASSRLTNRGQYNEQFF. Full variable domain (rest looked up from reference TRBV7-8 and TRBJ2-1): GAGVSQSPRYKVAKRGQDVALRCDPISGHVSLFWYQQALGQGPEFLTYFQNEAQLDKSGLPSDRFFAERPEGSVSTLKIQRTQQEDSAVYLCASSRLTNRGQYNEQFFGPGTRLTVL.

The V gene is TRBV21-1, the J gene TRBJ1-2; TRBD1, the table's D call, lacks a check against the DNA. TRBV21-1 is a pseudogene locus. The CDR3 is 16 amino acids. The CDR3 DNA is TGTGCCAGCAGCAATCGAAGGGGGCCCTTAGCCTATGGCTACACCTTC. This encodes CASSNRRGPLAYGYTF.

The V call is TRBV5-1, the J call TRBJ2-7; a weak D match, TRBD2 (6 bases). Per germline, CDR1 SGHRS and CDR2 YFSETQ. Trimming took off 3 bases at V and 5 bases at J, with 12 bases between the two ends. The CDR3 contains 13 residues. CDR3 in amino acids: CASSSDRRDEQYF. As DNA, the CDR3 is TGCGCCAGCAGCTCCGATCGGAGGGACGAGCAGTACTTC.

The chain joins TRBV7-2 to TRBJ2-7; no reliable D call. Trimming took 3 bases from V and 7 from J, leaving 13 bases between them. Germline V gene data show CDR1 as SGHTA and CDR2 as FQGNSA. The CDR3 has 13 amino acids. The CDR3 loop is CASSFPWSEEQYF. DNA for the CDR3: TGTGCCAGCAGCTTCCCTTGGTCGGAGGAGCAGTACTTC.

This clone was picked up one time. The chain joins TRBV4-1 to TRBJ2-1; possibly TRBD2 for D (5 bases). This CDR3 region has 12 residues. Germline V CDR1 and CDR2: MGHRA, YSYEKL. Trimming shortened V by 8 bases and J by 7 bases, and 12 bases separated the two germline ends. The CDR3 DNA sequence: TGCGCCAGCCGGATCAGAGGGAATGAGCAGTTCTTC. Translated: CASRIRGNEQFF.

The table lists this clone with a few counts. The J gene is TRBJ1-1, the V gene TRBV4-1, with unresolved D. This CDR3 region has 11 residues. V was shortened by 2 bases and J by 8 bases, with 6 bases between the two germline ends. CDR1 is MGHRA, CDR2 YSYEKL, per germline. The CDR3 nucleotides read TGCGCCAGCAGCCAATTCACAGAAGCTTTCTTT. It encodes CASSQFTEAFF.

The chain is built from TRBV7-2 and TRBJ2-1, with a tentative D call TRBD1 (6 bases). The CDR3 covers 14 residues. Germline-derived CDR1 and CDR2 are SGHTA and FQGNSA. V dropped 1 base and J dropped 7 bases, with 11 bases sitting between them. CDR3 sequence (DNA): TGTGCCAGCAGCTTAGGGACAGCGGAGAATGAGCAGTTCTTC. As protein: CASSLGTAENEQFF.